These 16 T cell receptor beta chains originate from one sample sequenced in a study of CD8+ T cells in alopecia areata. Investigators isolated RNA and reverse transcribed it into cDNA to act as the sequencing template. Assay: immunoSEQ multiplex PCR; the TCRdb copy retains only in-frame clones and omits some. The sample has under 200,000 clones; roughly 65% are singletons. Treatment meaning: oral pan-JAK inhibitor, 5-10 mg twice daily. Material: CD4+ T cells sorted from blood, obtained at week 4, from a patient treated with tofacitinib. The origin of the receptors is a human donor with alopecia areata.

This sequence joins TRBV30 and TRBJ1-2; no firm D call. Trimming stripped 1 base from V and 1 base from J, with 4 bases between. The CDR3 consists of 12 residues. From germline, CDR1 is GTSNPN and CDR2 SVGIG (reference sequence). In DNA form, the CDR3 reads TGTGCCTGGAGTGACAGTAACTATGGCTACACCTTC. Its protein is CAWSDSNYGYTF.

The chain employs TRBV5-6 and TRBJ2-1; D perhaps matches TRBD1 (5 bases). CDR3 size: 16 residues. Per germline, CDR1 SGHDT and CDR2 YYEEEE. Trimming removed 0 bases from V and 0 bases from J, with 10 bases in between. DNA of the CDR3: TGTGCCAGCAGCTTGGCCAGGGCCAGCTCCTACAATGAGCAGTTCTTC. It yields the protein CASSLARASSYNEQFF.

The table lists this clone with a few counts. The chain recombines TRBV2 with TRBJ2-2; D is possibly TRBD1 (5 bases). This CDR3 is 14 amino acids long. The germline V and J ends were trimmed by 5 bases and 1 base, with 8 bases remaining between them. Germline-derived CDR1 and CDR2 are SNHLY and FYNNEI. CDR3 DNA: TGTGCCAGCAGTCCGACAGTGAACACCGGGGAGCTGTTTTTT. It codes for CASSPTVNTGELFF.

The chain employs TRBV9 and TRBJ2-5; D is tentatively TRBD1 or TRBD2 (5 bases each). Germline V gene lookup returns CDR1 SGDLS and CDR2 YYNGEE. Trimming pared 0 bases from V and 0 bases from J, leaving 6 bases between. CDR3 length equals 14 residues. CDR3 sequence: CASSVGGNQETQYF. The CDR3 DNA sequence: TGTGCCAGCAGCGTAGGGGGGAACCAAGAGACCCAGTACTTC. Drawing the rest from reference TRBV9 and TRBJ2-5, the complete variable domain is DSGVTQTPKHLITATGQRVTLRCSPRSGDLSVYWYQQSLDQGLQFLIQYYNGEERAKGNILERFSAQQFPDLHSELNLSSLELGDSALYFCASSVGGNQETQYFGPGTRLLVL.

This clone occurred once. CDR3: CSVSPGQGDGYTF. The CDR3 DNA is TGCAGCGTTTCGCCGGGACAGGGAGATGGCTACACCTTC. The rearrangement joins TRBV29-1 to TRBJ1-2; 9 nucleotides line up with TRBD1. The CDR3 consists of 13 residues. Germline trimming cut 5 bases from V and 6 bases from J; bases unmatched to any gene: 7. Germline V gives CDR1 SQVTM, CDR2 ANQGSEA.

The rearrangement uses TRBV19 and TRBJ2-5, with 7 bases fitting TRBD2. V lost 7 bases, J lost 5 bases, and 10 bases stayed unmatched. The CDR3 is 14 residues long. Germline V lookup: CDR1 LNHDA, CDR2 SQIVND (reference sequence). The CDR3 here is CASTSGRAGETQYF. The CDR3 DNA is TGTGCCAGTACCTCTGGGAGGGCTGGGGAGACCCAGTACTTC. Supplemented by reference TRBV19 and TRBJ2-5, the full variable domain reads DGGITQSPKYLFRKEGQNVTLSCEQNLNHDAMYWYRQDPGQGLRLIYYSQIVNDFQKGDIAEGYSVSREKKESFPLTVTSAQKNPTAFYLCASTSGRAGETQYFGPGTRLLVL.

The V and J genes are TRBV5-1 and TRBJ2-1; D unresolved. V was cut by 0 bases and J by 8 bases, with 12 bases left in between. In germline, CDR1 is SGHRS, CDR2 YFSETQ. The CDR3 extends over 14 amino acids. The CDR3 nucleotides are TGCGCCAGCAGCTTGGGGCAGTCTGGGGATGAGCAGTTCTTC. Translation gives CASSLGQSGDEQFF.

The sample holds a few counts of this clone. The V and J genes are TRBV5-1 and TRBJ1-1, with 7 bases aligning to TRBD1. The CDR3 length is 15 residues. Germline lookup yields CDR1 SGHRS and CDR2 YFSETQ. V was clipped by 4 bases and J by 3 bases; unmatched bases: 9. The CDR3 loop reads CASSRRQGLDTEAFF. The DNA of the CDR3 is TGCGCCAGCAGCAGAAGACAGGGCTTGGACACTGAAGCTTTCTTT.

This clone has only one observation. The chain couples TRBV7-2 to TRBJ1-5; D call uncertain. Deletions cut 5 bases from V and 5 bases from J, with 10 bases between. The CDR3 extends over 13 amino acids. Per germline, CDR1 SGHTA and CDR2 FQGNSA. The CDR3 nucleotides are TGTGCCAGCAGCGCCACCACGTATCAGCCCCAGCATTTT. This codes for CASSATTYQPQHF.

This clone showed up just a few times. This rearrangement joins TRBV6-1 to TRBJ1-2; the D gene is possibly TRBD1 (6 bases). V lost 6 bases and J 4 bases, leaving 9 bases between the germline ends. The CDR3 consists of 12 residues. CDR1 is MNHNS and CDR2 is SASEGT in the germline V gene. In DNA, the CDR3 is TGTGCCAGCAGAGAACAGGGCTATGGCTACACCTTC. Residues: CASREQGYGYTF.

V and J are TRBV25-1 and TRBJ1-2; weak D call: TRBD1 (5 bases). The CDR3 loop spans 14 amino acids. V was trimmed by 5 bases and J by 2 bases, leaving 12 bases between them. The germline V gene encodes CDR1 MGHDK and CDR2 SYGVNS. The CDR3 nucleotides are TGTGCCAGCAGTCTCCTCAGGGAGAACTATGGCTACACCTTC. Protein sequence: CASSLLRENYGYTF.

A few counts support this clone. This chain joins TRBV10-2 and TRBJ1-5, with D possibly being TRBD1 (6 bases). The V end lost 7 bases, the J end lost 3 bases, and 10 bases lay between the germline ends. CDR1 is WSHSY and CDR2 is SAAADI in the germline V gene. The CDR3 totals 13 residues. As DNA, the CDR3 is TGCGCCAGCACAGGACAGTTCAATCAGCCCCAGCATTTT. Protein: CASTGQFNQPQHF.

The chain has TRBV19 and TRBJ1-2; 9 bases map to TRBD1. The trim removed 7 bases at V and 4 bases at J, leaving 10 bases unmatched. Germline V gene sequence: CDR1 LNHDA, CDR2 SQIVND (reference sequence). The length of the CDR3 is 15 residues. The CDR3 spells CASTNRDREGYGYTF. CDR3 nucleotides: TGTGCCAGTACTAACCGGGACAGGGAAGGCTATGGCTACACCTTC.

V and J are TRBV9 and TRBJ1-2, with D tentatively TRBD1 (5 bases). CDR3 length: 13 amino acids. Germline V gives CDR1 SGDLS, CDR2 YYNGEE. V was shortened by 7 bases and J by 4 bases, with 14 bases between the two germline ends. The CDR3 here is CASQRGDGYGYTF. In nucleotides, the CDR3 is TGTGCCAGCCAGAGAGGGGACGGCTATGGCTACACCTTC. Supplemented by reference TRBV9 and TRBJ1-2, the full variable domain reads DSGVTQTPKHLITATGQRVTLRCSPRSGDLSVYWYQQSLDQGLQFLIQYYNGEERAKGNILERFSAQQFPDLHSELNLSSLELGDSALYFCASQRGDGYGYTFGSGTRLTVV.

This clone was seen only once. This chain joins TRBV9 and TRBJ2-7; possible D gene TRBD1, 6 bases. CDR3 length: 14 amino acids. Looked up from germline, CDR1 is SGDLS and CDR2 is YYNGEE. V dropped 0 bases and J dropped 3 bases, with 10 bases sitting between them. In nucleotides, the CDR3 is TGTGCCAGCAGCGTAGCCGAAGGGGGCTACGAGCAGTACTTC. This codes for CASSVAEGGYEQYF. Full variable domain (missing parts from reference TRBV9 and TRBJ2-7): DSGVTQTPKHLITATGQRVTLRCSPRSGDLSVYWYQQSLDQGLQFLIQYYNGEERAKGNILERFSAQQFPDLHSELNLSSLELGDSALYFCASSVAEGGYEQYFGPGTRLTVT.

The V and J genes are TRBV11-1 and TRBJ2-7, with D possibly being TRBD1 (6 bases). The CDR3 length is 13 residues. V was clipped by 5 bases and J by 6 bases, with 14 bases between them. The germline CDR1 and CDR2 sequences are SGHAT and FQDESV (reference sequence). As DNA, the CDR3 is TGTGCCAGCAGCCTAGTACAGGGTGGCGAGCAGTACTTC. Protein: CASSLVQGGEQYF. The full variable domain, with the rest looked up from reference TRBV11-1 and TRBJ2-7, is EAEVAQSPRYKITEKSQAVAFWCDPISGHATLYWYRQILGQGPELLVQFQDESVVDDSQLPKDRFSAERLKGVDSTLKIQPAELGDSAMYLCASSLVQGGEQYFGPGTRLTVT.